This TCR beta chain was identified during a study of blood T cell repertoires in COVID-19. Study-wide context: Donors in the United States, Italy and Spain gave samples during acute or convalescent COVID-19. Sample material is recorded as cDNA or gDNA derived from T cells, B-cell-depleted T cells, or PBMCs.

This CDR3 has 16 amino acids. V lost 3 bases and J lost 4, with 16 bases in between. Germline CDR1 is SGHRS and CDR2 is YFSETQ. In the authors' workflow: Cell counts per sample came from amplifying reference gene primers. The method was immunoSEQ multiplex PCR; TCRdb's version includes in-frame clones alone and lacks a portion of them. That table supplies the V and J calls and clone size; D and trimming were determined from the DNA. The sample carries around 380,000 clones, over 65% recorded once. The sequence came from a human donor with acute or convalescent COVID-19. The donor label of this sample is uncertain. The rearrangement links TRBV5-1 to TRBJ2-2; D gene uncertain. Sequencing was done on a sample of peripheral blood. This CDR3 reads CASSSPQDSPTGELFF. The DNA for the CDR3 is TGCGCCAGCAGCTCACCCCAGGATAGTCCCACCGGGGAGCTGTTTTTT.